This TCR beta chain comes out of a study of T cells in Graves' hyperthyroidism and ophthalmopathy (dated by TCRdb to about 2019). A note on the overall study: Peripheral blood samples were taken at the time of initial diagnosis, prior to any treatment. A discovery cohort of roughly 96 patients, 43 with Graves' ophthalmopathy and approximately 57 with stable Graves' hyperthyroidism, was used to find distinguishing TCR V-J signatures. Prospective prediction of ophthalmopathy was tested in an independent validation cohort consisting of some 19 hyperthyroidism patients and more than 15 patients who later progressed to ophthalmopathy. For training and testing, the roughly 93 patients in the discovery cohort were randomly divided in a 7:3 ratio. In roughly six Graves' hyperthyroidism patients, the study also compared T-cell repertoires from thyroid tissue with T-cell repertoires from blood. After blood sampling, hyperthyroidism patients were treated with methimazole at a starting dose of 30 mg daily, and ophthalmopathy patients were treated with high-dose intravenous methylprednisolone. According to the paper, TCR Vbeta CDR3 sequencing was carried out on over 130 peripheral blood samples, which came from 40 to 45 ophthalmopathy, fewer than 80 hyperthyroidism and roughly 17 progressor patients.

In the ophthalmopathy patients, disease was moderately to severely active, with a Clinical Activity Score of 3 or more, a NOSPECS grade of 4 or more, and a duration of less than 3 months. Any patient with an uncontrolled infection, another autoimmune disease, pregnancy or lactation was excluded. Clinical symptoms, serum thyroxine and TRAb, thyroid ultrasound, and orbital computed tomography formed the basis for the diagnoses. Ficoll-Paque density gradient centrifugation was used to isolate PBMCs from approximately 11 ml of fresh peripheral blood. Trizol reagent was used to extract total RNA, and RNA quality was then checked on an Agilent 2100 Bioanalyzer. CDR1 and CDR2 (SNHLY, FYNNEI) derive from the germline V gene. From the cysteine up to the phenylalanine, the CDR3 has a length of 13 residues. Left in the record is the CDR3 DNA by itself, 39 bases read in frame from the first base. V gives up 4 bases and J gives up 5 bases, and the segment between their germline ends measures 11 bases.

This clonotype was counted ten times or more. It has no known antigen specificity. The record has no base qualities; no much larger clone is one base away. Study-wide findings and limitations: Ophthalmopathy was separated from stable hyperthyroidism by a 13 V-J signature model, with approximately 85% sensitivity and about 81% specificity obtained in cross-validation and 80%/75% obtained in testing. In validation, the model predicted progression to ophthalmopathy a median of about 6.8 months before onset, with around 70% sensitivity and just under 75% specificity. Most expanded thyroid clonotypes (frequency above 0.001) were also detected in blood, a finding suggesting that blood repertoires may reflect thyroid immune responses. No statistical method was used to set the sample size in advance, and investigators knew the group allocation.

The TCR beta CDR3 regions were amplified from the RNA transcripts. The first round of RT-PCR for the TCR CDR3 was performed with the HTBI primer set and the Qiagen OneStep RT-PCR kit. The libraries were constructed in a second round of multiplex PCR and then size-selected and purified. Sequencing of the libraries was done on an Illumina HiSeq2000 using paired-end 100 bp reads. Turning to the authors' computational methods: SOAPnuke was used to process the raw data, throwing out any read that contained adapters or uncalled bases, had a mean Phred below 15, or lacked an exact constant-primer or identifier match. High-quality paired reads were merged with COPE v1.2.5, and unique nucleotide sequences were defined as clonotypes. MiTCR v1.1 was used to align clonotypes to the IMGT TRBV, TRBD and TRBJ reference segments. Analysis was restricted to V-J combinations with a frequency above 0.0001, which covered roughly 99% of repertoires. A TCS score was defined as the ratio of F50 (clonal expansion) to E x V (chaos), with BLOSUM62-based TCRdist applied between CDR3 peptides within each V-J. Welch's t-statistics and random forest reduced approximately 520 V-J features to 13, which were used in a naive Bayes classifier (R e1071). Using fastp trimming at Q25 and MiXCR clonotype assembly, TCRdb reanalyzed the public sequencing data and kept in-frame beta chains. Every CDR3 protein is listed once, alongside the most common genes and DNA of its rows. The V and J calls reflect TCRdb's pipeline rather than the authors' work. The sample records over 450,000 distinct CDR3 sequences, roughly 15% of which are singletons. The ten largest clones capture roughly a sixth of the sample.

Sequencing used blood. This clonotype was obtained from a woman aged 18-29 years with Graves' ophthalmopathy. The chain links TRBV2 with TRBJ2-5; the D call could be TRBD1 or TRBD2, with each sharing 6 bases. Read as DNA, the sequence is TGTGCCAGCAGTGGGAACGGGGGCGAGACCCAGTACTTC. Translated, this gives CASSGNGGETQYF.